Below, one T cell receptor (beta chain) is given with its context. The antigen is unknown. The data derive from a study of cytomegalovirus exposure and HLA in healthy donors. Study-wide context: There were about 85 million unique TCRs (from HLA-typed donors) in an early data release. General study points: Presence/absence analyses rested on an assumption that sequencing depth was roughly uniform across donors. As a later analysis showed, several of the most significant clusters appeared to be linked to common viral pathogens.

Germline V gene sequence: CDR1 MNHEY, CDR2 SMNVEV (reference sequence). There are 13 residues in the CDR3. Trimming pared 3 bases from V and 5 bases from J, leaving 9 bases between. The primer mix had 60 Vbeta and 13 Jbeta primers. Assay: immunoSEQ multiplex PCR; the TCRdb copy retains only in-frame clones and omits some. Of 95,000 to 100,000 clones listed, 60% to 80% were seen once; the top ten hold about 8.3%. The V and J genes are TRBV27 and TRBJ2-3; weak D call: TRBD2 (5 bases). Sequencing was done on a sample of PBMCs. The receptor's source is a female donor in good health and CMV-seronegative. CDR3 loop: CASSLHGGDTQYF. DNA of the CDR3: TGTGCCAGCAGTTTGCATGGAGGAGATACGCAGTATTTT.